The clone carrying this T cell receptor (beta chain) occurred a few times. The data were taken from a study of blood T cell repertoires in COVID-19. At the level of the study: PBMCs, B-cell-depleted T cells, or T cells were the source of the cDNA or gDNA that made up the material.

The CDR3 consists of 15 residues. Germline CDR1 reads GTSNPN; CDR2 reads SVGIG (reference sequence). Trimming shortened V by 0 bases and J by 4 bases, and 15 bases separated the two germline ends. The method was immunoSEQ multiplex PCR; TCRdb's version includes in-frame clones alone and lacks a portion of them. The table shows about 140,000 clones, with approximately 88% occurring only once. J is TRBJ1-2 and V is TRBV30; D perhaps matches TRBD1 (5 bases). The receptor's source is a man between 60 and 75 years old with active or convalescent COVID-19. What was sequenced was peripheral blood. The CDR3 sequence is CAWSVSETAVYGYTF. The CDR3 DNA sequence: TGTGCCTGGAGTGTATCCGAGACAGCAGTCTATGGCTACACCTTC.